These 30 T cell receptor beta chains were sequenced from one sample in a study of radiotherapy plus CTLA-4 blockade in lung cancer. Profiled with immunoSEQ multiplex PCR; TCRdb holds only in-frame clones, not every one. Of 23,000 or so clones listed, 73% are singletons. The material sequenced was peripheral blood, taken from a patient treated with radiotherapy plus ipilimumab. The source is a human donor with non-small cell lung cancer who had stable disease on radiotherapy plus ipilimumab.

The chain is built from TRBV9 and TRBJ1-3, with 8 bases lining up with TRBD1. Germline loops: CDR1 SGDLS, CDR2 YYNGEE. The CDR3 is 17 residues long. Trimming at V came to 3 bases and at J to 4 bases, leaving 12 bases not matched to a gene. For the CDR3, the DNA is TGTGCCAGCAGCGCTAAAACGACAGGGGTTAAGGGAAACACCATATATTTT. It encodes CASSAKTTGVKGNTIYF.

The rearrangement uses TRBV7-2 and TRBJ2-3, with TRBD2 matching 7 bases. V lost 0 bases, J lost 3 bases, and 3 bases stayed unmatched. There are 15 residues in the CDR3. Germline V gene lookup returns CDR1 SGHTA and CDR2 FQGNSA. The CDR3 is CASSLAGLKTDTQYF. The CDR3, as DNA: TGTGCCAGCAGCTTAGCGGGACTAAAAACAGATACGCAGTATTTT.

The chain uses TRBV9 and TRBJ2-2; 12 nucleotides line up with TRBD2. Germline assignment: CDR1 SGDLS and CDR2 YYNGEE. The CDR3 runs to 16 residues. The V segment lost 2 bases and the J segment 5 bases; nucleotides outside the gene matches: 4. This chain's CDR3 is CASSVSGTSGTGELFF. For the CDR3, the DNA is TGTGCCAGCAGCGTGTCGGGGACTAGCGGGACCGGGGAGCTGTTTTTT.

This clone was counted between two and nine times. The chain is built from TRBV18 and TRBJ2-3, with 10 bases fitting TRBD1. Germline V gives CDR1 KGHSH, CDR2 LQKENI. V was clipped by 4 bases and J by 4 bases; unmatched bases: 2. The CDR3 spans 14 residues. CDR3 coding DNA: TGTGCCAGCTCACGGGGACAGGGGTCAGATACGCAGTATTTT. Translation: CASSRGQGSDTQYF. The complete variable domain, with remaining parts taken from reference TRBV18 and TRBJ2-3, reads NAGVMQNPRHLVRRRGQEARLRCSPMKGHSHVYWYRQLPEEGLKFMVYLQKENIIDESGMPKERFSAEFPKEGPSILRIQQVVRGDSAAYFCASSRGQGSDTQYFGPGTRLTVL.

V is TRBV27 and J is TRBJ2-7; D possibly matches TRBD1 or TRBD2 (5 bases each). Germline CDR1 reads MNHEY; CDR2 reads SMNVEV (reference sequence). The CDR3 extends over 17 amino acids. Trimming cost V 5 bases and J 1 base, with 21 bases left between them. The CDR3 protein is CASSPGPARVGSYEQYF. DNA for the CDR3: TGTGCCAGCAGTCCGGGACCCGCCCGGGTTGGTTCCTACGAGCAGTACTTC.

The rearrangement links TRBV21-1 to TRBJ1-4; TRBD1 is taken as the D call from the table, unchecked against the DNA. TRBV21-1 is flagged as a pseudogene. The CDR3 runs to 16 residues. CDR3 DNA sequence: TGTGCCAGGGCCCCTGGACAGGGGCCACGAAATGAAAAACTGTTTTTT. It specifies CARAPGQGPRNEKLFF.

This sequence joins TRBV7-2 and TRBJ2-7; 7 positions agree with TRBD2. Germline V gives CDR1 SGHTA, CDR2 FQGNSA. The CDR3 is 16 residues long. With V trimmed by 5 bases and J by 6 bases, 16 bases remained unmatched. The CDR3 sequence: CASSPGWAGEAAEQYF. The CDR3 bases are TGTGCCAGCAGCCCCGGCTGGGCGGGAGAAGCTGCCGAGCAGTACTTC.

The genes are TRBV25-1 and TRBJ2-1, with 7 nucleotides matching TRBD1. The V and J ends lost 7 bases and 9 bases, in that order; junction bases with no gene match: 12. The CDR3 is 14 residues long. Germline V gives CDR1 MGHDK, CDR2 SYGVNS. The CDR3 bases are TGTGCCAGCACCCGACCCGGGACAGAAGGTGAGCAGTTCTTC. Encoded protein: CASTRPGTEGEQFF.

The chain has TRBV6-1 and TRBJ2-3; 7 bases map to TRBD2. The CDR3 runs 14 residues. Per germline, CDR1 MNHNS and CDR2 SASEGT. Trimming removed 6 bases from V and 2 bases from J; junction bases left unmatched: 5. The CDR3 region is CASSHGTNTDTQYF. DNA for the CDR3: TGTGCCAGCAGCCACGGGACTAACACAGATACGCAGTATTTT.

For the CDR3, the DNA is TGTGCCAGTACCCCCACAGCCATTGGCGTTTACACAGATACGCAGTATTTT. Protein product: CASTPTAIGVYTDTQYF. The J gene is TRBJ2-3, the V gene TRBV2; D gene uncertain. This CDR3 has 17 residues. V lost 9 bases and J 2 bases, leaving 24 bases between the germline ends. In germline, CDR1 is SNHLY, CDR2 FYNNEI.

This clone showed up just a few times. V is TRBV7-2 and J is TRBJ2-1; TRBD2 agrees at 9 bases. Germline V lookup: CDR1 SGHTA, CDR2 FQGNSA. The CDR3 spans 16 residues. V lost 0 bases and J lost 2; bases outside the gene matches: 2. CDR3 sequence reads: CASSLAASGAYNEQFF. The CDR3 DNA reads TGTGCCAGCAGCTTAGCGGCTAGCGGGGCCTACAATGAGCAGTTCTTC.

The CDR3 DNA is TGTGCCAGCGGACGCGGGGATCGACAGACCTACGAGCAGTACTTC. Translating gives CASGRGDRQTYEQYF. The chain uses TRBV25-1 and TRBJ2-7; perhaps TRBD2 as D (6 bases). Trimming pared 8 bases from V and 2 bases from J, leaving 19 bases between. The CDR3 covers 15 residues. Germline V gene sequence: CDR1 MGHDK, CDR2 SYGVNS.

This chain uses TRBV28 with TRBJ2-7; D is unresolved. This CDR3 contains 12 residues. Trimming cost V 8 bases and J 2 bases, with 10 bases left between them. Germline-derived CDR1 and CDR2 are MDHEN and SYDVKM. The CDR3 is CASQFTAYEQYF. CDR3 nucleotides: TGTGCCAGCCAGTTTACCGCCTACGAGCAGTACTTC.

This clone has only a few counts. This chain joins TRBV4-3 and TRBJ2-7, with D unresolved. This CDR3 is built from 11 residues. Between the trimmed V and J ends, which lost 3 bases and 3 bases, there was a span of 3 bases. The germline CDR1 and CDR2 sequences are LGHNA and YSLEER. DNA for the CDR3: TGCGCCAGCAGCCAGGACTACGAGCAGTACTTC. Residues: CASSQDYEQYF.

In its sample, this clone was seen a few times. The chain is built from TRBV29-1 and TRBJ1-2; no definite D call. The germline V gene has CDR1 SQVTM and CDR2 ANQGSEA. Trimming pared 6 bases from V and 9 bases from J, leaving 23 bases between. This CDR3 is built from 14 residues. The CDR3 protein is CSVCGPGPPYSYTF. The CDR3 bases are TGCAGCGTCTGTGGGCCCGGGCCTCCGTATAGCTACACCTTC. Together with reference TRBV29-1 and TRBJ1-2, the CDR3 gives the full variable domain: SAVISQKPSRDICQRGTSLTIQCQVDSQVTMMFWYRQQPGQSLTLIATANQGSEATYESGFVIDKFPISRPNLTFSTLTVSNMSPEDSSIYLCSVCGPGPPYSYTFGSGTRLTVV.

This chain connects TRBV5-4 to TRBJ2-5; D is possibly TRBD2 (6 bases). There are 13 residues in the CDR3. Germline lookup yields CDR1 SGHNT and CDR2 YYREEE (reference sequence). Deletions cut 6 bases from V and 4 bases from J, with 13 bases between. The CDR3 protein is CASTLFGRETQYF. CDR3 coding DNA: TGTGCCAGCACCCTTTTCGGGAGAGAGACCCAGTACTTC.

The J gene is TRBJ2-3, the V gene TRBV7-9; tentative D call: TRBD2 (6 bases). The germline CDR1 and CDR2 sequences are SEHNR and FQNEAQ (reference sequence). The CDR3 loop spans 15 amino acids. The V gene lost 4 bases and the J gene lost 3 bases, with 14 bases spanning the gap. CDR3: CASSSWRGLTDTQYF. DNA for the CDR3: TGTGCCAGCAGCTCATGGCGGGGATTAACAGATACGCAGTATTTT.

A few counts support this clone. CDR3 bases: TGTGCCAGTTCAACAGGGGCGCCGTATAGCAATCAGCCCCAGCATTTT. Translated, it gives CASSTGAPYSNQPQHF. The chain joins TRBV19 to TRBJ1-5; 7 positions agree with TRBD1. Germline CDR1 and CDR2: LNHDA and SQIVND (reference sequence). CDR3 length: 16 residues. V gave up 8 bases and J gave up 0 bases; unmatched junction bases: 10.

The genes are TRBV27 and TRBJ2-1, with 9 bases aligning to TRBD2. This CDR3 region has 16 residues. Germline V lookup: CDR1 MNHEY, CDR2 SMNVEV (reference sequence). The trim removed 3 bases at V and 8 bases at J, leaving 11 bases unmatched. The CDR3, as DNA: TGTGCCAGCAGTTTTAGCATGACCGGCGGGGGGGATGAGCAGTTCTTC. It translates to CASSFSMTGGGDEQFF.

This clone was observed a handful of times. The gene calls are TRBV11-2 and TRBJ2-2; 12 bases agree with TRBD2. Germline V gives CDR1 SGHAT, CDR2 FQNNGV. There are 17 residues in the CDR3. The V segment lost 5 bases and the J segment 6 bases; nucleotides outside the gene matches: 10. The CDR3 nucleotides are TGTGCCAGCAGCCCCTACCTCACTAGCGGGAGGCCCGGGGAGCTGTTTTTT. Translating gives CASSPYLTSGRPGELFF.

The V gene is TRBV7-3, the J gene TRBJ2-2; 9 bases line up with TRBD1. V shed 5 bases and J 5 bases; nucleotides not matched to a gene: 6. Germline V gene sequence: CDR1 SGHTA, CDR2 FQGTGA. This CDR3 spans 15 amino acids. The DNA of the CDR3 is TGTGCCAGCAGCGAACAGGGGGCGCTGACCGGGGAGCTGTTTTTT. As protein: CASSEQGALTGELFF.

Within the sample, this clone is medium-sized. The rearrangement links TRBV10-3 to TRBJ1-1; the D gene is possibly TRBD1 (5 bases). V was shortened by 9 bases and J by 0 bases, with 11 bases between the two germline ends. Looked up from germline, CDR1 is ENHRY and CDR2 is SYGVKD. The CDR3 contains 13 residues. The chain's CDR3 is CAIGTGMNTEAFF. The DNA for the CDR3 is TGTGCCATTGGGACGGGAATGAACACTGAAGCTTTCTTT.

The chain joins TRBV7-9 to TRBJ1-2, with D uncertain. This CDR3 comprises 14 residues. The V end lost 5 bases, the J end lost 0 bases, and 10 bases lay between the germline ends. Germline CDR1 and CDR2: SEHNR and FQNEAQ (reference sequence). The CDR3 nucleotides read TGTGCCAGCAGCCCCGATCGAGCTAACTATGGCTACACCTTC. This gives the protein CASSPDRANYGYTF.

This chain links TRBV4-2 with TRBJ1-2; the D gene is possibly TRBD1 (5 bases). Germline V gene sequence: CDR1 LGHNA, CDR2 YNFKEQ. The CDR3 loop spans 14 amino acids. V was cut by 0 bases and J by 5 bases, with 10 bases left in between. The CDR3 reads CASSQEGGGYGYTF. CDR3 nucleotides: TGTGCCAGCAGCCAAGAGGGCGGGGGGTATGGCTACACCTTC.

The chain couples TRBV2 to TRBJ2-1; TRBD2 agrees at 8 bases. The CDR3 totals 15 residues. Germline loops: CDR1 SNHLY, CDR2 FYNNEI. The J segment lost 10 bases and the V segment lost 0 bases, leaving 8 bases of the junction unmatched. The CDR3 sequence: CASSEATGGPGEQFF. CDR3 coding DNA: TGTGCCAGCAGTGAAGCGACGGGAGGGCCTGGGGAGCAGTTCTTC. Full variable domain (remainder filled in from reference TRBV2 and TRBJ2-1): EPEVTQTPSHQVTQMGQEVILRCVPISNHLYFYWYRQILGQKVEFLVSFYNNEISEKSEIFDDQFSVERPDGSNFTLKIRSTKLEDSAMYFCASSEATGGPGEQFFGPGTRLTVL.

The rearrangement links TRBV5-1 to TRBJ1-2; no firm D call. The CDR3 extends over 14 amino acids. V lost 0 bases, J lost 0 bases, and 6 bases lay in between. Per germline, CDR1 SGHRS and CDR2 YFSETQ. CDR3 amino acids: CASSLDVTNYGYTF. CDR3 nucleotides: TGCGCCAGCAGCTTGGATGTAACTAACTATGGCTACACCTTC.

V and J are TRBV27 and TRBJ1-2, with 7 bases matching TRBD1. CDR3 length: 15 residues. CDR1 and CDR2 (germline): MNHEY, SMNVEV (reference sequence). The V segment lost 5 bases and the J segment 5 bases; nucleotides outside the gene matches: 11. The DNA of the CDR3 is TGTGCCAGCAGTCCATGGGGGGACAGCAGATATGGCTACACCTTC. This codes for CASSPWGDSRYGYTF.

The chain couples TRBV5-6 to TRBJ1-2; no clear D. V lost 4 bases, J lost 4 bases, and 5 bases lay in between. The CDR3 covers 11 residues. Germline V gives CDR1 SGHDT, CDR2 YYEEEE. The CDR3 spells CASSRSYGYTF. DNA for the CDR3: TGTGCCAGCAGCAGATCCTATGGCTACACCTTC.

The V and J genes are TRBV5-4 and TRBJ2-7; D not certain. The CDR3 extends over 13 amino acids. V was clipped by 0 bases and J by 3 bases, with 7 bases between them. Germline CDR1 reads SGHNT; CDR2 reads YYREEE (reference sequence). The DNA of the CDR3 is TGTGCCAGCAGCTTGGTGGCAGACTACGAGCAGTACTTC. It encodes CASSLVADYEQYF.

The chain is built from TRBV5-1 and TRBJ2-2, with D possibly being TRBD2 (5 bases). The CDR3 is 17 residues long. Germline-derived CDR1 and CDR2 are SGHRS and YFSETQ. V shed 0 bases and J shed 2 bases, with 14 bases lying between them. The CDR3 DNA is TGCGCCAGCAGCTTGGGAGGGAGCGCATATAACACCGGGGAGCTGTTTTTT. Translating it yields CASSLGGSAYNTGELFF.